The present entry profiles one T cell receptor beta chain with its context. The data derive from a study of blood T cell repertoires in COVID-19. About the research overall: The samples span acute and convalescent COVID-19 from the United States, Italy and Spain. Nucleic acid was either cDNA or gDNA, and it came from T cells, B-cell-depleted T cells, or PBMCs.

Study processing details: Nucleated cell number was recorded as an estimate derived from reference gene primer amplification. Sequencing used immunoSEQ multiplex PCR; TCRdb keeps in-frame clones, though not all of them. The DNA gave D and trimming, while V, J and clone size come from that table. The sample lists approximately 270,000 clones, about 90% seen once, with 0.95% to 1.5% in the top ten. Across 20 to 25 US areas, participants ranged in age from about 18 to 90 years. This CDR3 has 15 residues. V lost 4 bases, J lost 2 bases, and 9 bases stayed unmatched. The germline V gene has CDR1 SGHRS and CDR2 YFSETQ.

The sequencing input was PBMCs or T cells enriched from blood (not recorded which). The V gene is TRBV5-1, the J gene TRBJ2-7, with 7 bases aligning to TRBD2. The receptor was derived from a human donor in a cohort exposed to, infected with or recovered from COVID-19 (not recorded which). The donor label of this sample is uncertain. The CDR3 loop is CASSLTRDYPYEQYF. The CDR3 coding sequence is TGCGCCAGCAGCCTTACCCGGGACTACCCCTACGAGCAGTACTTC.